One sample yielded the 4 T cell receptor beta chains listed below, sequenced in a study of OX40 agonist ivuxolimab in advanced cancers. Repertoires were generated with immunoSEQ multiplex PCR, while TCRdb's copy carries only in-frame clones and drops some. Counted here are around 62,000 clones, around 79% occurring once; the ten biggest clones make up about 5.5%. This specimen consisted of CD4+ or CD8+ T cells sorted from blood, obtained in a trial of the OX40 agonist ivuxolimab. Receptors originate from an adult with an advanced solid tumor such as melanoma, head and neck, liver or kidney cancer.

This chain joins TRBV27 and TRBJ2-1; D possibly matches TRBD1 or TRBD2 (5 bases each). V was clipped by 1 base and J by 0 bases, with 10 bases between them. The length of the CDR3 is 16 residues. Germline CDR1 and CDR2: MNHEY and SMNVEV (reference sequence). The CDR3 sequence: CASSLWAGSSYNEQFF. Here the CDR3 DNA reads TGTGCCAGCAGTTTATGGGCAGGGAGCTCCTACAATGAGCAGTTCTTC.

Worth noting for this clone: Compared with germline, one end of the junction differs, possibly owing to a read error. The chain carries TRBV28 and TRBJ2-3, with D uncertain. Germline values: CDR1 MDHEN, CDR2 SYDVKM. This CDR3 is 12 amino acids long. The CDR3 region is CASSFDTATQYF. The DNA of the CDR3 is TGTGCCAGCAGTTTTGATACAGCTACGCAGTATTTT.

The CDR3 protein is CASKLGSGVNEKLFF. The CDR3 DNA is TGTGCCAGCAAATTAGGATCCGGGGTTAATGAAAAACTGTTTTTT. This sequence joins TRBV2 and TRBJ1-4; D call uncertain. Trimming left V 7 bases short and J 4 bases short, with 16 bases between. Germline-derived CDR1 and CDR2 are SNHLY and FYNNEI. The CDR3 extends over 15 amino acids.

This chain uses TRBV6-1 with TRBJ2-2; D possibly corresponds to TRBD2 (6 bases). V was pared by 9 bases and J by 2 bases, with 16 bases between. Germline V CDR1 and CDR2: MNHNS, SASEGT. This CDR3 region has 15 residues. CDR3 in DNA: TGTGCCAGTAGACGAGACGGACTAAACACCGGGGAGCTGTTTTTT. This encodes CASRRDGLNTGELFF.